This T cell receptor (beta chain) emerged from a study of regulatory T cells in long-lasting Graves disease. With iRepertoire HTBI primers and Arm-PCR of CDR3 regions, TCR beta libraries were built. TCRdb passed the multiplex PCR reads through MiXCR, listing each CDR3 protein once. Among 350,000 to 500,000 distinct CDR3 sequences listed, 15% to 20% were seen once. This CDR3 has 17 residues. With V trimmed by 0 bases and J by 2 bases, 7 bases remained unmatched. Germline CDR1 and CDR2: LGHNA and YNFKEQ. Regarding the study as a whole: Persistent cases favored TRBV28, TRBJ1-2 and TRBJ2-5.

Points on this clonotype: Its antigen is currently unknown.

Time point noted: newly diagnosed GD, antithyroid drugs for less than 3 months. Construction of the TCR library relied on RNA isolated from PBMCs. The patients included were those that came from an endocrinology department in Xi'an, China. The data also belong to a second study, concerning T cells in Graves' hyperthyroidism and ophthalmopathy. Per that paper: Those with hyperthyroidism were 18 to 65 years old, newly diagnosed, and ill for under 2 months. Carried out on the TCR CDR3, a first-round RT-PCR used the HTBI primer set.

The input for sequencing was peripheral blood mononuclear cells (PBMCs), taken at new diagnosis, from a patient treated with antithyroid drugs. V and J are TRBV4-2 and TRBJ2-7; 10 bases align to TRBD2. The receptor's source is a woman aged 18-29 years with Graves disease. The CDR3 spells CASSQDWNSGGPYEQYF. In nucleotides, the CDR3 is TGTGCCAGCAGCCAAGATTGGAATAGCGGGGGGCCCTACGAGCAGTACTTC.